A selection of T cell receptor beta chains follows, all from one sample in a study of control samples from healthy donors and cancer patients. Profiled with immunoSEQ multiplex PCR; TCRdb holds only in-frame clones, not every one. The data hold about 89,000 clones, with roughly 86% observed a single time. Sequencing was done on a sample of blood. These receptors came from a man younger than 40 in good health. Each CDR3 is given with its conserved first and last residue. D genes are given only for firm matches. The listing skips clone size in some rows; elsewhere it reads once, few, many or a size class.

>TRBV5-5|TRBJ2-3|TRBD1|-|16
CASSLSDRGQGDTQYF
TGTGCCAGCAGCCTTTCTGACAGGGGGCAGGGAGATACGCAGTATTTT
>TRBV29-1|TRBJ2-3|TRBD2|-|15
CSVGGSGGYLNTQYF
TGCAGCGTTGGGGGTAGCGGGGGATACTTGAATACGCAGTATTTT
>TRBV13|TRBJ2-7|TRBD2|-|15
CASSRGGRGAYEQYF
TGTGCCAGCAGCCGGGGCGGGCGGGGGGCCTACGAGCAGTACTTC
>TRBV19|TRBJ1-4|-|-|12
CASSIPNEKLFF
TGTGCCAGTAGTATACCGAATGAAAAACTGTTTTTT
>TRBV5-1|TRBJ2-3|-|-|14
CASSLMGTADTQYF
TGCGCCAGCAGCTTAATGGGCACGGCAGATACGCAGTATTTT
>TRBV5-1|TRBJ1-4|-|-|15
CASSLENWAGEKLFF
TGCGCCAGCAGCTTGGAAAACTGGGCTGGAGAAAAACTGTTTTTT
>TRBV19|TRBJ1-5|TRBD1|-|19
CASSIEGGTGVGRNQPQHF
TGTGCCAGTAGTATAGAAGGGGGGACAGGGGTGGGGCGGAATCAGCCCCAGCATTTT
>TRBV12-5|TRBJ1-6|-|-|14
CASGLGTDNSPLHF
TGTGCTAGTGGTTTGGGGACAGACAATTCACCCCTCCACTTT
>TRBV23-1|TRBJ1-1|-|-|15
CASSHPGTLNTEAFF
TGCGCCAGCAGTCACCCCGGGACACTGAACACTGAAGCTTTCTTT
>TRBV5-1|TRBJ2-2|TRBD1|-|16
CASSLALGQGAGELFF
TGCGCCAGCAGCTTGGCTCTGGGACAGGGGGCCGGGGAGCTGTTTTTT
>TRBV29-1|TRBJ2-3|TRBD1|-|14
CSGEGTGRVDTQYF
TGCAGCGGTGAGGGGACAGGGAGGGTAGATACGCAGTATTTT
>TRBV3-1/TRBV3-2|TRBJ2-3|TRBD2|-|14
CASSRRGGPDTQYF
TGTGCCAGCAGCCGGCGGGGGGGGCCGGATACGCAGTATTTT
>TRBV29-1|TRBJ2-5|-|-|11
CSVVGEETQYF
TGCAGCGTTGTCGGGGAAGAGACCCAGTACTTC
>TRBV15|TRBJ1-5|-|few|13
CATSVDSNQPQHF
TGTGCCACCAGCGTGGACAGCAATCAGCCCCAGCATTTT
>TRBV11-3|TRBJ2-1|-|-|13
CASSLAGRGEQFF
TGTGCCAGCAGCTTAGCAGGGAGAGGCGAGCAGTTCTTC
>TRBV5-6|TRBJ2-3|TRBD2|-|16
CASTLRSAGGSDTQYF
TGTGCCAGCACCCTACGATCAGCGGGGGGGTCAGATACGCAGTATTTT